This T cell receptor beta chain was sequenced during a study of OX40 agonist ivuxolimab in advanced cancers. Sequencing was performed with immunoSEQ multiplex PCR; in TCRdb, only in-frame clones are kept and a portion is missing. The top ten clones hold roughly 10% of a sample with about 73,000 clones, more than 85% of them seen once. The CDR3 consists of 14 residues. The germline gives CDR1 SGDLS, CDR2 YYNGEE. V was clipped by 3 bases and J by 7 bases; unmatched bases: 6. The rearrangement links TRBV9 to TRBJ1-3, with 8 bases aligning to TRBD1. The material sequenced was CD4+ or CD8+ T cells sorted from blood, taken in a trial of the OX40 agonist ivuxolimab. The receptor's source is an adult with an advanced solid tumor such as melanoma, head and neck, liver or kidney cancer. CDR3 coding DNA: TGTGCCAGCAGCGGACAGGGGCCGGTGAACACCATATATTTT. The encoded protein is CASSGQGPVNTIYF.